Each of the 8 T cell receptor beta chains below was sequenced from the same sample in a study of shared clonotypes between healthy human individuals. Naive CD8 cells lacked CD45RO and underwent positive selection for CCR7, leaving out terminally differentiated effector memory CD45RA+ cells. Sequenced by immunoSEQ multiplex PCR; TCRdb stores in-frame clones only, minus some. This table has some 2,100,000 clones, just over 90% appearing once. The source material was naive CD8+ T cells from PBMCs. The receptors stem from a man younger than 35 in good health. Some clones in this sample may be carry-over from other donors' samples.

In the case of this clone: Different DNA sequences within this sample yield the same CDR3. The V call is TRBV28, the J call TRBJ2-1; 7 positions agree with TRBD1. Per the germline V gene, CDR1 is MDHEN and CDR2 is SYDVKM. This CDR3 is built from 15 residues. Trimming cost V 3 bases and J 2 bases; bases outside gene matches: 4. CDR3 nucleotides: TGTGCCAGCAGTTTTGACAGGGATCCCTACAATGAGCAGTTCTTC. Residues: CASSFDRDPYNEQFF. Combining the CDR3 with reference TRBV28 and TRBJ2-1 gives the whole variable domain DVKVTQSSRYLVKRTGEKVFLECVQDMDHENMFWYRQDPGLGLRLIYFSYDVKMKEKGDIPEGYSVSREKKERFSLILESASTNQTSMYLCASSFDRDPYNEQFFGPGTRLTVL.

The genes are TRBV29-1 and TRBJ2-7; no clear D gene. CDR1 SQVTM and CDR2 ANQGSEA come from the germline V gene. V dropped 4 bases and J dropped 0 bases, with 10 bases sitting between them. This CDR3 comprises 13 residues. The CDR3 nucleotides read TGCAGCGTTGTGAAGGCCTCCTCCTACGAGCAGTACTTC. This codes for CSVVKASSYEQYF.

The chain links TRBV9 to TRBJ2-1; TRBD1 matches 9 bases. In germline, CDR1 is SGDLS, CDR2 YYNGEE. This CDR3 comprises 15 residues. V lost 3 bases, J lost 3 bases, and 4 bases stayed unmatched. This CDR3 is CASSARDRDYNEQFF. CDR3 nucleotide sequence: TGTGCCAGCAGCGCCCGGGACAGGGACTACAATGAGCAGTTCTTC. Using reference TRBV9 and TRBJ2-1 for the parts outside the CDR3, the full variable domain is DSGVTQTPKHLITATGQRVTLRCSPRSGDLSVYWYQQSLDQGLQFLIQYYNGEERAKGNILERFSAQQFPDLHSELNLSSLELGDSALYFCASSARDRDYNEQFFGPGTRLTVL.

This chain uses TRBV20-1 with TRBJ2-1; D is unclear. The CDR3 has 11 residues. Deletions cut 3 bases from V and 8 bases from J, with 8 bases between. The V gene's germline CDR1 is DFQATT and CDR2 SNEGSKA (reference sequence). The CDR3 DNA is TGCAGTGCTAGCCGGTCCTATGAGCAGTTCTTC. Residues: CSASRSYEQFF.

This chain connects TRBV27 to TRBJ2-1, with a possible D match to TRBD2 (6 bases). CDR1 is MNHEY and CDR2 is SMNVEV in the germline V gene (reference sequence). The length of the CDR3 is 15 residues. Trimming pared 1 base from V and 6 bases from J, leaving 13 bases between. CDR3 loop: CASSLWRGVGNEQFF. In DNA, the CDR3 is TGTGCCAGCAGTTTATGGAGGGGCGTCGGCAATGAGCAGTTCTTC.

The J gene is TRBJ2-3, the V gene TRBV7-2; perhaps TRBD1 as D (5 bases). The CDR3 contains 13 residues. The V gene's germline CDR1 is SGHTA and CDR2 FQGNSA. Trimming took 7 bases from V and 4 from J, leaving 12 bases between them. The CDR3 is CASNLGPPDTQYF. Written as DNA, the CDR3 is TGTGCCAGCAACTTGGGGCCTCCAGATACGCAGTATTTT.

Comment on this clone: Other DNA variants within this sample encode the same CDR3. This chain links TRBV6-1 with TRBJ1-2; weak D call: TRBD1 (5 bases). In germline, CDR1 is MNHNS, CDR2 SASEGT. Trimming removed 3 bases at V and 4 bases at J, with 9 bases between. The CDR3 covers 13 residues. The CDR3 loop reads CASSEGGGYGYTF. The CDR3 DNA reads TGTGCCAGCAGTGAGGGGGGAGGCTATGGCTACACCTTC.

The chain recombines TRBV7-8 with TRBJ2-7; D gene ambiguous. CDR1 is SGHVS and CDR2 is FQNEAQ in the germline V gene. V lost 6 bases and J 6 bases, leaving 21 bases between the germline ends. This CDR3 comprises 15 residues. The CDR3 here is CASSQGSDSRSEQYF. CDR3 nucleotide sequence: TGTGCCAGCAGTCAAGGGTCCGACTCTAGGAGCGAGCAGTACTTC.